This T cell receptor beta chain was obtained from a study of T cell responses to AZD1222 COVID-19 vaccine (dated by TCRdb to about 2021). For the study in its entirety: Because spike-specific TCR depth and breadth did not differ between the two schedules, AZD1222 recipients who got a second dose at roughly 4 weeks were pooled with those who got a second dose at roughly 12 weeks. A total of over 230 trial participants underwent TCR sequencing, of whom roughly 210 had received two doses of AZD1222 and some 25 had received two doses of the MenACWY control vaccine. Trial participants were enrolled into age subgroups of 18-55, 56-69 and 70-plus years, which contained around 150, 28 and 57 TCR-sequenced participants, respectively.

Findings and caveats that apply to the study as a whole: Nearly half of unique spike-specific TCRs reportedly recognized epitopes outside regions mutated in the B.1.351 and B.1.1.7 variants. The 56-69-year group was small, and its depth increase did not reach significance, likely because of low power. Most participants were white British and females outnumbered males, and the authors suggested that clonal diversity may have been underestimated. Because no day 14 peak-response samples were available, repertoires were characterized only after the peak T cell response. The vaccine-associated CD4 TCRs covered the entire spike protein, and the dominant responses fell in regions 160-218 and 743-854. A significant rise in spike-specific TCR breadth and depth was observed after two AZD1222 doses relative to day 0 and relative to MenACWY recipients. Conclusions about previously exposed vaccinees were limited because only five to seven AZD1222 recipients were SARS-CoV-2 seropositive at baseline.

The CDR3 regions of human TCRbeta chains were subjected to immunosequencing. In the original analysis: TCRs in the repertoires were compared against a reference library of SARS-CoV-2-specific TCRs that had been generated with the MIRA antigen-specificity platform. Breadth was defined as the fraction of unique TCRs that were SARS-CoV-2-associated, and depth was defined as the fraction of total T cells that were SARS-CoV-2-associated. Using the MIRA data, each spike-specific TCR was assigned both to the spike region to which the TCR was reactive and to a CD4 or CD8 class. Log10-transformed breadth and depth values were compared by one-way ANOVA with Sidak's multiple comparisons tests. TCRdb re-hosts the immuneACCESS table, in-frame sequences only. Its copies lack some clones; in the studies checked, an unresolved V gene accounts for under half of them, and the cause for the rest is not known. V and J calls and clone size follow that table, whereas D and trimming were derived from the DNA. This sample lists roughly 150,000 clones; about 91% were detected once. The ten biggest clones cover approximately 2% of the sample.

On this clone itself: There is no known antigen for this receptor. It has no much larger one-base neighbor in the sample; base qualities were not kept.

For CDR1 and CDR2, the germline V gene lists SGHDT and YYEEEE. V and J are trimmed by 7 bases and 1 base, and the gene matches miss 9 bases of the junction. The CDR3 runs 15 residues from the cysteine to the phenylalanine. Just CDR3 DNA is preserved here, 45 bases in frame from base 1. The time point label corresponds to: baseline before first vaccination. Vaccinee samples came from UK trials COV001 and COV002, including a single-blind randomized controlled phase 2/3 trial of AZD1222 (ChAdOx1 nCoV-19) in healthy adults. For TCRbeta chain sequencing, PBMC samples were collected from trial participants at day 0 and at day 28 after the second dose.

The receptor was derived from an adult in good health. The sequencing here drew on peripheral blood, taken on day 0 of AZD1222 vaccination. This chain joins TRBV5-6 to TRBJ1-1, with 8 bases matching TRBD1. The encoded CDR3 is CASQRQGRANTEAFF. The DNA reads TGTGCCAGCCAAAGACAGGGGCGGGCGAACACTGAAGCTTTCTTT.